These 6 T cell receptor beta chains were sequenced from one sample in a study of cytomegalovirus exposure and HLA in healthy donors (dated by TCRdb to about 2017). Library method: the immunoSEQ multiplex PCR assay. For the multiplex PCR, a mixture combining 60 forward primers for TCR Vbeta segments and 13 reverse primers for TCR Jbeta segments was used. The table was pulled from immuneACCESS by TCRdb, which kept in-frame rearrangements only. Such tables lose some clones; where checked, under half of the loss comes from unresolved V genes, and the rest has no known cause. The sample yields some 91,000 clones; about 89% were counted once. Clones ranked in the top ten supply approximately 9.2% of the sample. The sample comprised PBMCs. Receptors originate from a man in his thirties or forties in good health and CMV-seropositive.

The CDR3 region is CASSFSGASYNEQFF. The CDR3 DNA reads TGTGCCAGCAGCTTTAGCGGAGCGAGCTACAATGAGCAGTTCTTC. The genes are TRBV11-3 and TRBJ2-1, with D perhaps matching TRBD2 (6 bases). This CDR3 has 15 residues. The V gene lost 3 bases and the J gene lost 3 bases, with 12 bases spanning the gap. Per the germline V gene, CDR1 is SGHNT and CDR2 is YENEEA.

This sequence joins TRBV14 and TRBJ2-7; tentative D call: TRBD2 (6 bases). From germline, CDR1 is SGHDN and CDR2 FVKESK. CDR3 length equals 16 residues. Trimming removed 1 base from V and 2 bases from J, with 15 bases in between. The CDR3 nucleotides are TGTGCCAGCAGCCAAGTTCGGGGACTTGCACCCTACGAGCAGTACTTC. It specifies CASSQVRGLAPYEQYF.

The chain has TRBV7-8 and TRBJ2-7; 7 positions agree with TRBD1. The CDR3 totals 15 residues. Germline CDR1 is SGHVS and CDR2 is FQNEAQ. Trimming cost V 1 base and J 3 bases; bases outside gene matches: 6. The CDR3 DNA follows: TGTGCCAGCAGCTTAGTCAGACAGGGATTCTACGAGCAGTACTTC. Encoded protein: CASSLVRQGFYEQYF.

The chain carries TRBV11-2 and TRBJ2-1; D remains ambiguous. The V gene lost 0 bases and the J gene lost 15 bases, with 12 bases spanning the gap. Germline CDR1 reads SGHAT; CDR2 reads FQNNGV. The CDR3 length is 12 residues. Here the CDR3 reads CASSLDDIVRFF. CDR3 DNA: TGTGCCAGCAGCTTAGACGACATCGTTCGGTTCTTC.

This clone was detected only a few times. The chain has TRBV28 and TRBJ2-1; 11 bases align to TRBD1. Germline values: CDR1 MDHEN, CDR2 SYDVKM. J gave up 2 bases and V 6 bases, and 12 bases lay outside the gene matches. The CDR3 is 18 residues long. The CDR3 DNA sequence: TGTGCCAGCAGCCCGGACAGGGGGCTTGGGGCCCCCTACAATGAGCAGTTCTTC. Protein product: CASSPDRGLGAPYNEQFF.

The V gene is TRBV5-1, the J gene TRBJ1-1, with TRBD1 identical over 7 bases. Germline V gene sequence: CDR1 SGHRS, CDR2 YFSETQ. J was trimmed by 2 bases and V by 7 bases; bases with no gene match: 8. This CDR3 contains 14 residues. The chain's CDR3 is CASRLGGSNTEAFF. CDR3 DNA: TGCGCCAGCCGATTAGGGGGCTCTAACACTGAAGCTTTCTTT.